Listed here are 20 T cell receptor beta chains from one sample, sequenced in a study of blood T cell repertoires in COVID-19. The assay was immunoSEQ multiplex PCR, and TCRdb's table has in-frame clones only and misses some. The table records tens of thousands of clones, approximately 91% of them present only once. Sequencing was done on a sample of peripheral blood. The receptors derive from a woman in her fifties or sixties with active COVID-19.

The rearrangement links TRBV2 to TRBJ1-6, with a tentative D call TRBD1 (6 bases). V shed 7 bases and J shed 4 bases, with 17 bases lying between them. The CDR3 sequence is 16 residues long. Looked up from germline, CDR1 is SNHLY and CDR2 is FYNNEI. This CDR3 reads CASNPDRRLYNSPLHF. The CDR3 region has the DNA TGTGCCAGCAACCCCGACAGGAGACTTTATAATTCACCCCTCCACTTT. Using reference TRBV2 and TRBJ1-6 for the parts outside the CDR3, the full variable domain is EPEVTQTPSHQVTQMGQEVILRCVPISNHLYFYWYRQILGQKVEFLVSFYNNEISEKSEIFDDQFSVERPDGSNFTLKIRSTKLEDSAMYFCASNPDRRLYNSPLHFGNGTRLTVT.

This rearrangement joins TRBV18 to TRBJ2-2, with TRBD2 matching over 10 bases. CDR1 KGHSH and CDR2 LQKENI come from the germline V gene. The CDR3 is 17 amino acids. V dropped 6 bases and J dropped 1; count of bases not matched to a gene: 8. CDR3 amino acids: CASSLLAGGQNTGELFF. CDR3 DNA: TGTGCCAGCTCCCTCTTAGCGGGGGGCCAGAACACCGGGGAGCTGTTTTTT.

This sequence joins TRBV19 and TRBJ2-7; 7 nucleotides match TRBD1. The length of the CDR3 is 18 residues. The trim removed 3 bases at V and 6 bases at J, leaving 20 bases unmatched. Germline CDR1 and CDR2: LNHDA and SQIVND (reference sequence). CDR3 DNA: TGTGCCAGTAGTATCCGATCTTCGCTGGGACAGTCTCTTAGCGAGCAGTACTTC. Its translation is CASSIRSSLGQSLSEQYF. The whole variable domain, remainder taken from reference TRBV19 and TRBJ2-7, is DGGITQSPKYLFRKEGQNVTLSCEQNLNHDAMYWYRQDPGQGLRLIYYSQIVNDFQKGDIAEGYSVSREKKESFPLTVTSAQKNPTAFYLCASSIRSSLGQSLSEQYFGPGTRLTVT.

The chain is built from TRBV5-8 and TRBJ2-7; possible D gene TRBD2, 5 bases. Per germline, CDR1 SGHTS and CDR2 YDEGEE. The CDR3 has 13 residues. Trimming removed 2 bases at V and 0 bases at J, with 6 bases between. CDR3 sequence reads: CASSFRGSYEQYF. The CDR3, as DNA: TGTGCCAGCAGCTTTCGGGGCTCCTACGAGCAGTACTTC.

This clone was seen once. This chain links TRBV4-2 with TRBJ1-2, with 9 bases that match TRBD1. The CDR3 runs 16 residues. Germline V gene lookup returns CDR1 LGHNA and CDR2 YNFKEQ. V trimming: 3 bases; J trimming: 4 bases; junction bases outside the gene matches: 9. The CDR3 region has the DNA TGTGCCAGCAGCCACCCGCTGGGACAGGGAAGCTATGGCTACACCTTC. Translation gives CASSHPLGQGSYGYTF.

This clone was counted between two and nine times. The chain joins TRBV6-2 or TRBV6-3 to TRBJ2-1; D not resolved. V lost 6 bases, J lost 0 bases, and 12 bases lay in between. This CDR3 region has 15 residues. From germline, CDR1 is MNHEY and CDR2 SVGEGT. For the CDR3, the DNA is TGTGCCAGCAGCAAATCGAGGAGCTCCTACAATGAGCAGTTCTTC. Its protein product is CASSKSRSSYNEQFF.

This rearrangement joins TRBV12-3 or TRBV12-4 to TRBJ2-2; no definite D call. The CDR3 has 13 amino acids. Trimming took 8 bases from V and 4 from J, leaving 11 bases between them. CDR3 region: CASALAATGELFF. CDR3 DNA: TGTGCCAGCGCCCTGGCTGCCACCGGGGAGCTGTTTTTT.

CDR3 coding DNA: TGTGCCAGCAGCCAGGACAGGAACTATGGCTACACCTTC. It is translated as CASSQDRNYGYTF. J is TRBJ1-2 and V is TRBV5-6; 7 bases match TRBD1. Germline CDR1 and CDR2: SGHDT and YYEEEE. The CDR3 runs 13 residues. Trimming at V came to 4 bases and at J to 2 bases, leaving 2 bases not matched to a gene.

The chain recombines TRBV15 with TRBJ2-3; D is possibly TRBD2 (5 bases). The CDR3 sequence is 17 residues long. Between the trimmed V and J ends, which lost 0 bases and 1 base, there was a span of 14 bases. Looked up from germline, CDR1 is LNHNV and CDR2 is YYDKDF (reference sequence). As DNA, the CDR3 is TGTGCCACCAGCAGAGATGGACGGGGTGTGGGCACAGATACGCAGTATTTT. This encodes CATSRDGRGVGTDTQYF.

The gene calls are TRBV12-3 or TRBV12-4 and TRBJ2-5; D possibly corresponds to TRBD2 (5 bases). The CDR3 sequence is 13 residues long. V gave up 6 bases and J gave up 7 bases, with 15 bases separating them. The CDR3 region has the DNA TGTGCCAGCAGCCGGGGTCCCAAGGGGACCCAGTACTTC. Protein product: CASSRGPKGTQYF.

The V and J genes are TRBV5-6 and TRBJ1-1, with D maybe TRBD1 (5 bases). The ends were cut back, 1 base at V and 4 bases at J, with 11 bases in the middle. The length of the CDR3 is 14 residues. The germline V gene encodes CDR1 SGHDT and CDR2 YYEEEE. The CDR3 bases are TGTGCCAGCAGCTTGTTAGGGGAAGGCACTGAAGCTTTCTTT. Translation: CASSLLGEGTEAFF.

The chain couples TRBV6-6 to TRBJ2-1; D is unclear. Germline lookup yields CDR1 MNHNY and CDR2 SVGAGI (reference sequence). Trimming took off 4 bases at V and 4 bases at J, with 14 bases between the two ends. The CDR3 runs 15 residues. CDR3 sequence: CASSSARQSYNEQFF. In nucleotides, the CDR3 is TGTGCCAGCAGTTCTGCCAGACAAAGTTACAATGAGCAGTTCTTC.

The chain carries TRBV2 and TRBJ2-4, with 7 bases fitting TRBD2. With 7 bases clipped from V and 11 bases from J, the junction kept 5 bases outside the gene matches. Looked up from germline, CDR1 is SNHLY and CDR2 is FYNNEI. The CDR3 is made up of 11 amino acids. The chain's CDR3 is CASTLAAVQYF. CDR3 bases: TGTGCCAGCACCCTAGCGGCCGTTCAGTACTTC.

CDR3 nucleotides: TGTGCCAGCAGTTACTCGCTAGACGCCAAAGAGACCCAGTACTTC. Translating gives CASSYSLDAKETQYF. The rearrangement joins TRBV6-5 to TRBJ2-5; D remains unclear. The germline V gene encodes CDR1 MNHEY and CDR2 SVGAGI. The CDR3 length is 15 residues. Trimming left V 0 bases short and J 3 bases short, with 11 bases between.

The rearrangement uses TRBV10-3 and TRBJ1-2; D is uncertain. CDR1 and CDR2 (germline): ENHRY, SYGVKD. Trimming removed 0 bases at V and 2 bases at J, with 4 bases between. This CDR3 contains 13 residues. CDR3 sequence (DNA): TGTGCCATCAGTGAGTCTGGCAACTATGGCTACACCTTC. As protein: CAISESGNYGYTF.

This chain links TRBV11-2 with TRBJ1-4, with 10 bases aligning to TRBD1. V gave up 1 base and J gave up 11 bases; unmatched junction bases: 7. The CDR3 consists of 15 residues. Germline V gene sequence: CDR1 SGHAT, CDR2 FQNNGV. CDR3 DNA: TGTGCCAGCAGCTTAGCCGGGACAGGGGTACGGAAACTGTTTTTT. Protein sequence: CASSLAGTGVRKLFF.

V is TRBV5-8 and J is TRBJ2-6; TRBD1 is a possible D gene (6 bases). Germline V lookup: CDR1 SGHTS, CDR2 YDEGEE. The CDR3 is 16 amino acids. The V gene lost 9 bases and the J gene lost 0 bases, with 16 bases spanning the gap. CDR3 region: CATQTGLSSGANVLTF. The CDR3 nucleotides are TGTGCCACTCAGACAGGCCTTAGCTCTGGGGCCAACGTCCTGACTTTC. The variable domain in full, completed from reference TRBV5-8 and TRBJ2-6, reads EAGVTQSPTHLIKTRGQQATLRCSPISGHTSVYWYQQALGLGLQFLLWYDEGEERNRGNFPPRFSGRQFPNYSSELNVNALELEDSALYLCATQTGLSSGANVLTFGAGSRLTVL.

The chain uses TRBV30 and TRBJ1-1; D possibly corresponds to TRBD1 (6 bases). V was clipped by 4 bases and J by 5 bases, with 11 bases between them. This CDR3 is 12 amino acids long. Germline V gene sequence: CDR1 GTSNPN, CDR2 SVGIG (reference sequence). This chain's CDR3 is CAWMTGSTEAFF. The CDR3 DNA follows: TGTGCCTGGATGACAGGTAGTACTGAAGCTTTCTTT.

The V call is TRBV7-6, the J call TRBJ1-5, with D possibly matching TRBD1 (6 bases). This CDR3 region has 16 residues. The germline V gene encodes CDR1 SGHVS and CDR2 FNYEAQ. Trimming stripped 2 bases from V and 3 bases from J, with 14 bases between. CDR3 bases: TGTGCCAGCAGCTTATCCCCAACAGGGTTCAATCAGCCCCAGCATTTT. Protein sequence: CASSLSPTGFNQPQHF.

J is TRBJ1-6 and V is TRBV14; D is unresolved. Germline V gives CDR1 SGHDN, CDR2 FVKESK. The CDR3 is made up of 16 amino acids. V shed 3 bases and J shed 10 bases, with 19 bases lying between them. CDR3 bases: TGTGCCAGCAGCCACTCGCCGGTTAGGAGTGGATCACCCCTCCACTTT. It codes for CASSHSPVRSGSPLHF.